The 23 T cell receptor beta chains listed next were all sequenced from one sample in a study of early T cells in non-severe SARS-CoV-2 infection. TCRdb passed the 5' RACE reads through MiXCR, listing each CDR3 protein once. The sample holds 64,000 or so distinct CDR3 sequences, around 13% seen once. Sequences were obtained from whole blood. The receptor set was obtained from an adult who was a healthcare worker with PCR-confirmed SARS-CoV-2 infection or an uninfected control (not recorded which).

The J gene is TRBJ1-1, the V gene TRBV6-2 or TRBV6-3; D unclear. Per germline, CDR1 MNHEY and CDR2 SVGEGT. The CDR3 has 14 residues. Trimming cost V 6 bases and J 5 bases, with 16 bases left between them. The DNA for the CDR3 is TGTGCCAGCAGCCGAGGGAGTGGCGGGACTGAAGCTTTCTTT. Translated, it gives CASSRGSGGTEAFF.

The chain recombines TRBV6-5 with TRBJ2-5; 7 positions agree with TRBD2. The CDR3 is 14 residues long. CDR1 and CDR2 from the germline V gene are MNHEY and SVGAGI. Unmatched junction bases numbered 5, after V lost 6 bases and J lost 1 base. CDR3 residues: CASSAGVLQETQYF. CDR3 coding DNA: TGTGCCAGCAGCGCGGGGGTGCTCCAAGAGACCCAGTACTTC.

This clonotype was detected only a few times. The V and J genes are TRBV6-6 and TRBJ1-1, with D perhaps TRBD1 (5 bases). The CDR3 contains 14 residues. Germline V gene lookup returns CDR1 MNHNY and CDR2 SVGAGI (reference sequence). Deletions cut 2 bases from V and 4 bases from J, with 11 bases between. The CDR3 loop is CASSYLGDSTEAFF. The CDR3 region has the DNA TGTGCCAGCAGTTACCTAGGGGATAGCACTGAAGCTTTCTTT.

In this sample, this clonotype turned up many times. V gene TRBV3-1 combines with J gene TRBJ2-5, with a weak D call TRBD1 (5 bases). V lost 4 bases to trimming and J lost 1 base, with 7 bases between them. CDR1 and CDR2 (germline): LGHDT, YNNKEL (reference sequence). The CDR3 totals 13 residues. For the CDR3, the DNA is TGTGCCAGCAGCCCGGACATCCAAGAGACCCAGTACTTC. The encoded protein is CASSPDIQETQYF.

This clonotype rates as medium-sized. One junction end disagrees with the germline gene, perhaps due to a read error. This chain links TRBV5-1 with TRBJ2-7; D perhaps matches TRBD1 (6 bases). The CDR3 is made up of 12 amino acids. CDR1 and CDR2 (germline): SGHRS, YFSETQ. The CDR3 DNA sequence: TGTGCCAGCAGCTTAGGGGGCTACGAGCAGTACTTC. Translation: CASSLGGYEQYF.

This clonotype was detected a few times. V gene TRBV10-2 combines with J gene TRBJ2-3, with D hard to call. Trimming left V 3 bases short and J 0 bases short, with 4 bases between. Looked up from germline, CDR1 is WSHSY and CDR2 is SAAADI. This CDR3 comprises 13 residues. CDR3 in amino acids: CASSDISTDTQYF. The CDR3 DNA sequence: TGCGCCAGCAGTGACATTAGCACAGATACGCAGTATTTT.

The CDR3 nucleotides are TGTGCCAGCAGTTTGTCATCGGGGGCAAAAAACATTCAGTACTTC. It codes for CASSLSSGAKNIQYF. The J gene is TRBJ2-4, the V gene TRBV12-3 or TRBV12-4; the D call may be TRBD1 or TRBD2 (6 bases each). V was shortened by 3 bases and J by 4 bases, with 13 bases between the two germline ends. The CDR3 sequence is 15 residues long.

The CDR3 here is CASSMTGPTDTQYF. In DNA, the CDR3 is TGTGCCAGCAGCATGACAGGGCCCACAGATACGCAGTATTTT. The chain uses TRBV7-3 and TRBJ2-3; 7 positions agree with TRBD1. The CDR3 contains 14 residues. Germline V gives CDR1 SGHTA, CDR2 FQGTGA. V was pared by 5 bases and J by 2 bases, with 4 bases of the junction left unmatched.

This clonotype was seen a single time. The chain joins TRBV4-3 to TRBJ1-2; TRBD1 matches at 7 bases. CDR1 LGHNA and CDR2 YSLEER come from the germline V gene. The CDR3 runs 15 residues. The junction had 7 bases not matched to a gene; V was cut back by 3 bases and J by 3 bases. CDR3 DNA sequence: TGCGCCAGCAGCCACAGTAGGGGGACAGACTATGGCTACACCTTC. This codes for CASSHSRGTDYGYTF.

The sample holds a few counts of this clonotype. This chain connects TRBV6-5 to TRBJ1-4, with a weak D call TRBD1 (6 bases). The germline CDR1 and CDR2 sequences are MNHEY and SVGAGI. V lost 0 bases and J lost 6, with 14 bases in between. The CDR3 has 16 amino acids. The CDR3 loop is CASSYSTGIGDEKLFF. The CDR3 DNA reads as TGTGCCAGCAGTTACTCAACAGGGATAGGGGATGAAAAACTGTTTTTT.

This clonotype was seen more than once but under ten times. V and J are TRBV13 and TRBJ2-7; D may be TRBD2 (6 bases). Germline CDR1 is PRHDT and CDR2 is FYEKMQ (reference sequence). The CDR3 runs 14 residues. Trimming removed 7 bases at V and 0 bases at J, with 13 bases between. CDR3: CASNRRGTSYEQYF. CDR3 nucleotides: TGTGCCAGCAACCGGCGGGGTACCTCCTACGAGCAGTACTTC.

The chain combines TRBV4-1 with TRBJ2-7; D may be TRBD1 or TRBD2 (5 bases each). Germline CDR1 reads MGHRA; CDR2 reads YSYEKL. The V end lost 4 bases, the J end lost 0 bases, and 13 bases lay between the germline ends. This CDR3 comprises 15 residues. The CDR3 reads CASSPQWDVSYEQYF. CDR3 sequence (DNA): TGCGCCAGCAGCCCCCAATGGGACGTCTCCTACGAGCAGTACTTC.

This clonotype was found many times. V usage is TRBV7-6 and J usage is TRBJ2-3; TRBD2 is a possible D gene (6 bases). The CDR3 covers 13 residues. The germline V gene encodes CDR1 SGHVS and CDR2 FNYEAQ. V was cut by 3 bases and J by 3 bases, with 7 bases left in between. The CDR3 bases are TGTGCCAGCAGCTTGGGGGGAACAGATACGCAGTATTTT. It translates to CASSLGGTDTQYF.

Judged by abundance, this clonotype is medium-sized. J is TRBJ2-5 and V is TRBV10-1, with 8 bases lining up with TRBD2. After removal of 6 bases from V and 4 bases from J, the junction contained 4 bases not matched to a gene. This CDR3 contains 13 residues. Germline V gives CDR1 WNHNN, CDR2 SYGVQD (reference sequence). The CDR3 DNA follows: TGCGCCAGCAGCGGGACTAGTCGAGAGACCCAGTACTTC. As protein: CASSGTSRETQYF.

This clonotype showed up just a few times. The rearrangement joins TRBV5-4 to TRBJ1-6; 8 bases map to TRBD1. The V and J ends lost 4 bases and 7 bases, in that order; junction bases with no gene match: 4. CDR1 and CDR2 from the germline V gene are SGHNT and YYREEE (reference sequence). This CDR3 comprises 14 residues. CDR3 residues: CASSPGQGNSPLHF. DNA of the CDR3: TGTGCCAGCAGCCCAGGACAGGGAAATTCACCCCTCCACTTT. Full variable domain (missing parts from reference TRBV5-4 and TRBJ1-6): ETGVTQSPTHLIKTRGQQVTLRCSSQSGHNTVSWYQQALGQGPQFIFQYYREEENGRGNFPPRFSGLQFPNYSSELNVNALELDDSALYLCASSPGQGNSPLHFGNGTRLTVT.

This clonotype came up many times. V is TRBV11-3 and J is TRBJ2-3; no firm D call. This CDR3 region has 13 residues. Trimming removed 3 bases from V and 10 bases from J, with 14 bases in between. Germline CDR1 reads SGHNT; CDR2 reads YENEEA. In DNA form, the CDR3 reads TGTGCCAGCAGCTTCGGGCCCCAAAAGCCGCAGTATTTT. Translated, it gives CASSFGPQKPQYF.

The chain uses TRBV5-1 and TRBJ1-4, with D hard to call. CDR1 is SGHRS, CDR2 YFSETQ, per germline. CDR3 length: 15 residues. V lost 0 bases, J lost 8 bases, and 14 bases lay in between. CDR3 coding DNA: TGCGCCAGCAGCTTGGATTTACCGGGTCAGGAAAAACTGTTTTTT. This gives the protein CASSLDLPGQEKLFF.

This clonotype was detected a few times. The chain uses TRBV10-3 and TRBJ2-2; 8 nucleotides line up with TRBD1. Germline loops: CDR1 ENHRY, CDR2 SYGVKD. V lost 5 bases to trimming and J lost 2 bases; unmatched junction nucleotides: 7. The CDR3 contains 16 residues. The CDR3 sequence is CAISPMDRVNTGELFF. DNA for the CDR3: TGTGCCATCAGTCCGATGGACAGGGTCAACACCGGGGAGCTGTTTTTT.

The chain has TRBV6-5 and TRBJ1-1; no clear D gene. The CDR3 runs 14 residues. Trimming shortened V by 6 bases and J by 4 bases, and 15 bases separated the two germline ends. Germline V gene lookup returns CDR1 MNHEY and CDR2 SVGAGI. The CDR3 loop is CASRETGVGTEAFF. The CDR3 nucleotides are TGTGCCAGCAGGGAGACGGGAGTGGGCACTGAAGCTTTCTTT.

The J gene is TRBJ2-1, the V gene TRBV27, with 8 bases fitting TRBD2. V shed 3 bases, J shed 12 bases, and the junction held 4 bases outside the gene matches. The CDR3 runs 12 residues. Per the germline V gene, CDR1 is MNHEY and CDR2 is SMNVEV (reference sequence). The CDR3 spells CASSFGGGRQFF. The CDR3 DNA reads TGTGCCAGCAGTTTCGGCGGGGGGCGGCAGTTCTTC.

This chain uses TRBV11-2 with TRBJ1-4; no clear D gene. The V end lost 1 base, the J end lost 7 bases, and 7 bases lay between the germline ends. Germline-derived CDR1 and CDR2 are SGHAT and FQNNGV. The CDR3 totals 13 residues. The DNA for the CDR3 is TGTGCCAGCAGCTTAGGGGGTTCTGAAAAACTGTTTTTT. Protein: CASSLGGSEKLFF.

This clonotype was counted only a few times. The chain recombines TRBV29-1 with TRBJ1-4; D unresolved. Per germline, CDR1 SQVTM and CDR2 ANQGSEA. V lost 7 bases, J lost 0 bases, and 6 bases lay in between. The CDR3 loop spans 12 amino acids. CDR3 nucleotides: TGCAGCGCCGGGCCAACTAATGAAAAACTGTTTTTT. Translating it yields CSAGPTNEKLFF.

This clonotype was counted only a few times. This chain's CDR3 is CSVPFTGDEQFF. The CDR3 DNA sequence: TGCAGCGTTCCCTTTACAGGGGATGAGCAGTTCTTC. The J gene is TRBJ2-1, the V gene TRBV29-1; 7 bases fit TRBD1. The CDR3 is 12 amino acids. V lost 5 bases and J lost 8; bases outside the gene matches: 6. The germline CDR1 and CDR2 sequences are SQVTM and ANQGSEA.